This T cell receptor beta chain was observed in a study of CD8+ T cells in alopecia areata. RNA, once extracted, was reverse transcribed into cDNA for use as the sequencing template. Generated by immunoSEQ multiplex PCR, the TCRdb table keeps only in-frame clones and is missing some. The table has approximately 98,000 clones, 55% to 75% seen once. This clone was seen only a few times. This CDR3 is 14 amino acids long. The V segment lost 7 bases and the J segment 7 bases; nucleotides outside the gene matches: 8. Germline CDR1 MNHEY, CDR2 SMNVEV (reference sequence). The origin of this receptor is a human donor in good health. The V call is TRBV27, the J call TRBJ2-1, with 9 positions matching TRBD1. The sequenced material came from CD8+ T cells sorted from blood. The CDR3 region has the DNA TGTGCCAGCACCCGGGGACAGGGATGGAATGAGCAGTTCTTC. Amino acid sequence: CASTRGQGWNEQFF.